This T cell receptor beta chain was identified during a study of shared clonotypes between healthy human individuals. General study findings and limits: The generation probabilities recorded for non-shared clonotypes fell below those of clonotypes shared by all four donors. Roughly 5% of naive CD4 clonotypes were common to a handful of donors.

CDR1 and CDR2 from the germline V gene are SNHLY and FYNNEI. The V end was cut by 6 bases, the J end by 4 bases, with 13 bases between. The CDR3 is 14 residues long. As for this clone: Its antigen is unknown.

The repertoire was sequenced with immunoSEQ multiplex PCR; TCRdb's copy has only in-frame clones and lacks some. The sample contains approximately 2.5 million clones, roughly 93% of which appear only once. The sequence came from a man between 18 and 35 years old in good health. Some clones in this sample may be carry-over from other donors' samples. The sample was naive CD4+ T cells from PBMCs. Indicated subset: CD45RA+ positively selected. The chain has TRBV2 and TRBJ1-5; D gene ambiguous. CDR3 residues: CASSFVGANQPQHF. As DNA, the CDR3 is TGTGCCAGCAGCTTCGTGGGAGCAAATCAGCCCCAGCATTTT.